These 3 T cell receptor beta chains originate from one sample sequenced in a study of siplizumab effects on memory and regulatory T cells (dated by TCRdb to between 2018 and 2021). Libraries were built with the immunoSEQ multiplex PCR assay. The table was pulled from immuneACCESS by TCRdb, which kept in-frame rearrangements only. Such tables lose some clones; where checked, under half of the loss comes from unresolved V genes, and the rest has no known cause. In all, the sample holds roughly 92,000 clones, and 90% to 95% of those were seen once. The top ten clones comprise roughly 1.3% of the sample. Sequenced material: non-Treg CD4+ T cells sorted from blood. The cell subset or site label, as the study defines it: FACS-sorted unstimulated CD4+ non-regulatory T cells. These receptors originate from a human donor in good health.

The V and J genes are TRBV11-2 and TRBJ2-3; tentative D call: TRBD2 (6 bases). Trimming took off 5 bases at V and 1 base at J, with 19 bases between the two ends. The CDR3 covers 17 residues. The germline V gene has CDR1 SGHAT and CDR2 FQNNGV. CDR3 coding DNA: TGTGCCAGCAGCAACGGGGGAAACTTATGGGGCACAGATACGCAGTATTTT. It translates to CASSNGGNLWGTDTQYF.

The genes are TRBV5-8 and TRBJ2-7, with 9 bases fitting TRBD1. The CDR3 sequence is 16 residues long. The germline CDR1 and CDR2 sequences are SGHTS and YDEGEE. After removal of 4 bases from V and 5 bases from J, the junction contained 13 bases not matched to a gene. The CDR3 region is CASSPAGTGLVNEQYF. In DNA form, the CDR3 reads TGTGCCAGCAGCCCGGCCGGGACAGGGTTAGTCAACGAGCAGTACTTC.

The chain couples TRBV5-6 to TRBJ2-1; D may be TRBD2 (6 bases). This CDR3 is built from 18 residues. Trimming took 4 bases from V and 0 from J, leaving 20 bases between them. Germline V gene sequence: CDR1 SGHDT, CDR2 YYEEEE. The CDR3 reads CASSRGLQSSSSYNEQFF. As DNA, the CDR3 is TGTGCCAGCAGCCGGGGACTCCAAAGTTCTAGCTCCTACAATGAGCAGTTCTTC.